One TCR beta chain is described in this entry. Its antigen is unidentified. These data belong to a study of cytomegalovirus exposure and HLA in healthy donors. Study-level results: Usually a TCR sequence was rare, but some public TCRs were found in many donors. There were reportedly fewer N-insertions in an Asian-associated ancestry cluster than the approximately 670-donor mean, in a later analysis. TCR beta sequences numbering roughly 18,000 were associated with HLA alleles at 0.05 false discovery rate in a later analysis. Productive status was seen about 87% or about 30% of the time for most TCR beta V segments in an earlier analysis.

The junction had 2 bases not matched to a gene; V was cut back by 1 base and J by 3 bases. In germline, CDR1 is SGHAT, CDR2 FQNNGV. The CDR3 runs 15 residues. The PCR had 60 Vbeta and 13 Jbeta primers. The assay was immunoSEQ multiplex PCR, and TCRdb's table has in-frame clones only and misses some. The sample includes approximately 150,000 clones, over 60% of them seen just once. Sequencing input: PBMCs. This TCR derives from a woman younger than 30 in good health and CMV-seronegative. The chain has TRBV11-2 and TRBJ2-2; 7 bases agree with TRBD2. Written as DNA, the CDR3 is TGTGCCAGCAGCTTAGCAGCGGGGTACACCGGGGAGCTGTTTTTT. As protein: CASSLAAGYTGELFF.